This TCR beta chain originates from a study of blood T cell repertoires in COVID-19. As for the study in general: PBMCs, B-cell-depleted T cells, or T cells were the source of the cDNA or gDNA that made up the material.

The age range of participants was roughly 18 to 90 years, with residence in 20 to 25 US areas. The V end lost 4 bases, the J end lost 7 bases, and 14 bases lay between the germline ends. Germline V lookup: CDR1 KGHSH, CDR2 LQKENI. CDR3 length: 14 amino acids. Here immunoSEQ multiplex PCR was the method, and the copy in TCRdb shows in-frame clones only, minus some. This sample has roughly 320,000 clones, with approximately 84% found just once. The chain has TRBV18 and TRBJ1-5; D uncertain. Input material: PBMCs or T cells enriched from blood (not recorded which). This TCR came from a young man who had recovered from COVID-19. The CDR3 here is CASSLGEFGQPQHF. As DNA, the CDR3 is TGTGCCAGCTCACTCGGGGAGTTCGGACAGCCCCAGCATTTT.